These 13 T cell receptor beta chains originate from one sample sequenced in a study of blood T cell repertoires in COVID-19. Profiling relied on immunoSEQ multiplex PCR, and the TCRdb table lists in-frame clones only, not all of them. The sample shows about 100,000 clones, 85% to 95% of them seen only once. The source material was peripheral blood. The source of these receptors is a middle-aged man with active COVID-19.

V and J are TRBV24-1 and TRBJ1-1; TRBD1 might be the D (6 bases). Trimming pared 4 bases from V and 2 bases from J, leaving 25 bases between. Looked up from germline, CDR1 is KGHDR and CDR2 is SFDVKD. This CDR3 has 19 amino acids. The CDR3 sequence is CATSDTTQGFYSSNTEAFF. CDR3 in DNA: TGTGCCACCAGTGACACGACACAGGGTTTTTATTCGTCCAACACTGAAGCTTTCTTT.

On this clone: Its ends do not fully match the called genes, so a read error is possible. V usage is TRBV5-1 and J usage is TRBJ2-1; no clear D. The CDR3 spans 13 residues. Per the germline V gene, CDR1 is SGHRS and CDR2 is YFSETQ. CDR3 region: CASSRVMNKEQFF. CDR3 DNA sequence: TGCGCCAGCAGCCGGGTAATGAACAAGGAGCAGTTCTTC.

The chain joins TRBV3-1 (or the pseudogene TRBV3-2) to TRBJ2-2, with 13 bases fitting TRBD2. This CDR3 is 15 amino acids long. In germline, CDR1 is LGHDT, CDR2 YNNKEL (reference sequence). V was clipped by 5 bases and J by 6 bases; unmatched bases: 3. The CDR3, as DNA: TGTGCCAGCAGCATGACTAGCGGGAGGTCCGGGGAGCTGTTTTTT. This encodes CASSMTSGRSGELFF.

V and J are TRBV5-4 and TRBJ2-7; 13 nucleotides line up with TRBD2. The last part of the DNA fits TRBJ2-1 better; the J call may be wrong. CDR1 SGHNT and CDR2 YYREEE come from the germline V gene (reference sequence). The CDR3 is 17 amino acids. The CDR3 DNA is TGTGCCAGCAGATATACCGGGACTAGCGGGGACTACAATGAGCAGTTCTTC. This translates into CASRYTGTSGDYNEQFF.

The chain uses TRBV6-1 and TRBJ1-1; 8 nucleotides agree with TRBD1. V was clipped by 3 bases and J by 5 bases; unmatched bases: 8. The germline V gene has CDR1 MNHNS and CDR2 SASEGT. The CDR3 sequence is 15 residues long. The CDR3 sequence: CASSDPGGGRTEAFF. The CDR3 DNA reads TGTGCCAGCAGTGACCCAGGGGGCGGACGGACTGAAGCTTTCTTT.

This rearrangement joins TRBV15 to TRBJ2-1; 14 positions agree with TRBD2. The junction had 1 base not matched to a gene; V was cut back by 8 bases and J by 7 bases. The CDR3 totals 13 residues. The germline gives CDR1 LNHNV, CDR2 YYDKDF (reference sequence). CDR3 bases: TGTGCCACCGGGACTAGCGGGAGTAATGAGCAGTTCTTC. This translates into CATGTSGSNEQFF.

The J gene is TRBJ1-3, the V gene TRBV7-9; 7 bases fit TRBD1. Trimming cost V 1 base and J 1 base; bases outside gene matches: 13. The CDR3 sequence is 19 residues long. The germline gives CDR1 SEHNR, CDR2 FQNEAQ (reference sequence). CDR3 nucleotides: TGTGCCAGCAGCTTAGAAGGTCCGGGACAGTTATCTTCTGGAAACACCATATATTTT. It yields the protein CASSLEGPGQLSSGNTIYF.

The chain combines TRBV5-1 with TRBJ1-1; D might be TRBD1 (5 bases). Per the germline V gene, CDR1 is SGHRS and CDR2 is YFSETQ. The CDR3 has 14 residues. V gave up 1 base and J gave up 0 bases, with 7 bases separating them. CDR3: CASSLTQVNTEAFF. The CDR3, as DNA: TGCGCCAGCAGCTTGACACAGGTGAACACTGAAGCTTTCTTT.

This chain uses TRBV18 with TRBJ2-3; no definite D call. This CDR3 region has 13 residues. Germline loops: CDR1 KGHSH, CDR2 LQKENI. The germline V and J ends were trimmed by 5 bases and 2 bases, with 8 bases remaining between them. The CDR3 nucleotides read TGTGCCAGCTCAACGAGCTACACAGATACGCAGTATTTT. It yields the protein CASSTSYTDTQYF.

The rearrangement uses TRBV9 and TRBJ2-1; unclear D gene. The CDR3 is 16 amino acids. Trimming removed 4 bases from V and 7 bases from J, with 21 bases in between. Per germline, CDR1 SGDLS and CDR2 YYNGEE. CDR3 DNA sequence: TGTGCCAGCAGCCCAGAACCTAGTTCCGGCGGTAATGAGCAGTTCTTC. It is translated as CASSPEPSSGGNEQFF.

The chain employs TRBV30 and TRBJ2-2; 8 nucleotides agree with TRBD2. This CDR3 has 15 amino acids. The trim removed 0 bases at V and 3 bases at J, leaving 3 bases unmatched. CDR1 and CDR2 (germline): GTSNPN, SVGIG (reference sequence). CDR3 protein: CAWSVRGGYTGELFF. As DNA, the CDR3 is TGTGCCTGGAGTGTACGGGGGGGCTACACCGGGGAGCTGTTTTTT.

In DNA, the CDR3 is TGTGCCAGCAGCCCCAGGGCGGGGAAACTGAACACCGGGGAGCTGTTTTTT. Translated: CASSPRAGKLNTGELFF. The chain carries TRBV11-2 and TRBJ2-2, with D perhaps TRBD2 (6 bases). Trimming removed 5 bases at V and 1 base at J, with 17 bases between. The CDR3 extends over 17 amino acids. Germline CDR1 and CDR2: SGHAT and FQNNGV. The entire variable domain, with the rest obtained from reference TRBV11-2 and TRBJ2-2, is as follows: EAGVAQSPRYKIIEKRQSVAFWCNPISGHATLYWYQQILGQGPKLLIQFQNNGVVDDSQLPKDRFSAERLKGVDSTLKIQPAKLEDSAVYLCASSPRAGKLNTGELFFGEGSRLTVL.

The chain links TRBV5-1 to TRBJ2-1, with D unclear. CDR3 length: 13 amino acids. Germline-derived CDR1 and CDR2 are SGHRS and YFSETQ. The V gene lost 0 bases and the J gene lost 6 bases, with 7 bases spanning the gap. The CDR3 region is CASSLASSNEQFF. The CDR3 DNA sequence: TGCGCCAGCAGCTTGGCATCCAGCAATGAGCAGTTCTTC.